This T cell receptor beta chain was observed in a study of T-cell reconstitution after alpha-beta-depleted transplantation in children. Study-level findings and limits: Where alpha-beta T cells came from about two months after transplant was reportedly several hundred expanded graft clones. At one year after transplant, newly produced T cells mostly accounted for T-cell counts and diversity.

At least ten counts were recorded for this clonotype. Its antigen is unknown. Preparing the TCRbeta library involved the use of unique molecular identifiers. MiXCR, run by TCRdb on the PCR reads, gives a single entry per CDR3 protein. This table holds some 300,000 distinct CDR3 sequences, 6.5% to 9% found once. With 1 base removed from V and 6 bases from J, the gap between germline ends came to 11 bases. This CDR3 comprises 13 residues. Germline lookup yields CDR1 DFQATT and CDR2 SNEGSKA (reference sequence). The sequence came from a female patient between 2 and 10 years old who had a stem cell transplant for Fanconi anemia, so the T cells may come from the graft donor. V and J are TRBV20-1 and TRBJ2-3; tentatively, D is TRBD1 or TRBD2 (5 bases each). This sample comprised peripheral blood, obtained 360 days after TCRalphabeta/CD19-depleted stem cell transplant. CDR3 sequence (DNA): TGCAGTGCTAGAGGGGGCGGGTGGGATACGCAGTATTTT. Amino acid sequence: CSARGGGWDTQYF.